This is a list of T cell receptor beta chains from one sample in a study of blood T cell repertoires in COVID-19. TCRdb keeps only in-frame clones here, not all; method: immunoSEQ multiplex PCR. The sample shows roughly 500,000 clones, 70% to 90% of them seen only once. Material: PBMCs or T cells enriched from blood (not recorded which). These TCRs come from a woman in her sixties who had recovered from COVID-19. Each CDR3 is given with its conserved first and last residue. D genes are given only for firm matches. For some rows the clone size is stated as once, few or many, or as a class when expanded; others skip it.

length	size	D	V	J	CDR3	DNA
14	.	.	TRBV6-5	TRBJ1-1	CASSYPALDTEAFF	TGTGCCAGCAGTTACCCCGCACTGGACACTGAAGCTTTCTTT
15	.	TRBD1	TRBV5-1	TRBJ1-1	CASSPRTGTNTEAFF	TGCGCCAGCAGCCCCCGGACAGGGACGAACACTGAAGCTTTCTTT
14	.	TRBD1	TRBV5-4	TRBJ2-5	CASSPGQGVKTQYF	TGTGCCAGCAGCCCGGGACAGGGTGTGAAGACCCAGTACTTC
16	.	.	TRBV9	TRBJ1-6	CASSVAAETYNSPLHF	TGTGCCAGCAGCGTAGCGGCGGAGACCTATAATTCACCCCTCCACTTT
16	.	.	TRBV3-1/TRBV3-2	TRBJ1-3	CASSHRGGNSGNTIYF	TGTGCCAGCAGCCACCGGGGGGGGAACTCTGGAAACACCATATATTTT
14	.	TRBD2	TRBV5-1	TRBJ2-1	CASSMPGGYNEQFF	TGCGCCAGCAGCATGCCGGGAGGCTACAATGAGCAGTTCTTC
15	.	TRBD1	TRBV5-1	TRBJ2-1	CASSLPGGAGNEQFF	TGCGCCAGCAGCTTGCCAGGGGGCGCGGGGAATGAGCAGTTCTTC
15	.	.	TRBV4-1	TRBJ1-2	CASSPHRSLSYGYTF	TGCGCCAGCAGCCCGCACCGGTCACTCTCCTATGGCTACACCTTC
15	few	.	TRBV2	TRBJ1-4	CASSEQGSPNEKLFF	TGTGCCAGCAGTGAACAGGGATCCCCTAATGAAAAACTGTTTTTT
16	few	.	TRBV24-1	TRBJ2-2	CATSDSAAYITGELFF	TGTGCCACCAGTGATTCGGCGGCGTACATCACCGGGGAGCTGTTTTTT
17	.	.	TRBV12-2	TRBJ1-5	CASRLETGTGDNQPQHF	TGTGCAAGTCGCTTAGAAACCGGGACAGGGGACAATCAGCCCCAGCATTTT
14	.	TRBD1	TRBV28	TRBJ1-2	CASSLGGQIYGYTF	TGTGCCAGCAGTTTAGGGGGACAGATCTATGGCTACACCTTC
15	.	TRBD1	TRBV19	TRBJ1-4	CASSISGRGDEKLFF	TGTGCCAGTAGTATTTCGGGCAGGGGGGATGAAAAACTGTTTTTT
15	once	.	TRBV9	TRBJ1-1	CASSSQDRLNTEAFF	TGTGCCAGCAGCTCCCAAGACAGGTTGAACACTGAAGCTTTCTTT
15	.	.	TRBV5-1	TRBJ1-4	CASSLDGAGGEKLFF	TGCGCCAGCAGCTTGGACGGGGCGGGGGGTGAAAAACTGTTTTTT
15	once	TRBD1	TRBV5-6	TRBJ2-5	CASSPTGGWWETQYF	TGTGCCAGCAGCCCGACAGGGGGATGGTGGGAGACCCAGTACTTC
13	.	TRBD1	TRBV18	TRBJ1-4	CASSYRGEEKLFF	TGTGCCAGCTCATACAGGGGAGAGGAAAAACTGTTTTTT
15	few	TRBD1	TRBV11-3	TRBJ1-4	CASSLEDRVNEKLFF	TGTGCCAGCAGCTTAGAGGACAGGGTAAATGAAAAACTGTTTTTT
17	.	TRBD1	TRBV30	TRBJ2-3	CAWSGQGDYDSPDTQYF	TGTGCCTGGAGCGGACAGGGCGACTATGACTCACCAGATACGCAGTATTTT
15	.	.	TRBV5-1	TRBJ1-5	CASSLDLGANQPQHF	TGCGCCAGCAGCTTGGATCTAGGCGCCAATCAGCCCCAGCATTTT
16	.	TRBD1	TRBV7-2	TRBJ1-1	CASSSYRGRSDTEAFF	TGTGCCAGCAGCTCATACAGGGGGCGCTCGGACACTGAAGCTTTCTTT
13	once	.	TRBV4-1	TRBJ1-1	CASSPADNTEAFF	TGCGCCAGCAGCCCGGCGGATAACACTGAAGCTTTCTTT
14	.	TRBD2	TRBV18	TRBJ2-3	CASSRTSREDTQYF	TGTGCCAGCTCACGGACTAGCCGCGAGGATACGCAGTATTTT
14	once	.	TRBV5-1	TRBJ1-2	CASSEDTLNYGYTF	TGCGCCAGCAGCGAGGACACGCTTAACTATGGCTACACCTTC
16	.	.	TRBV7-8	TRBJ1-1	CASSLASGRGGTEAFF	TGTGCCAGCAGCTTAGCGAGCGGGAGGGGCGGCACTGAAGCTTTCTTT
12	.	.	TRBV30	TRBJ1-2	CAWGAGGYGYTF	TGTGCCTGGGGGGCCGGGGGGTATGGCTACACCTTC
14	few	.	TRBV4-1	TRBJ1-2	CASSQDTGDYGYTF	TGCGCCAGCAGCCAAGATACCGGGGACTATGGCTACACCTTC
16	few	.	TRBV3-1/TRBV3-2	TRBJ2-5	CASSQASGGARETQYF	TGTGCCAGCAGCCAAGCAAGTGGGGGGGCGAGAGAGACCCAGTACTTC
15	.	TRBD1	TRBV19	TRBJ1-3	CASSYRGSSGNTIYF	TGTGCCAGTAGTTACAGGGGGTCCTCTGGAAACACCATATATTTT
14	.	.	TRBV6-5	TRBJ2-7	CASSYSRGPYEQYF	TGTGCCAGCAGTTACTCGCGGGGCCCCTACGAGCAGTACTTC
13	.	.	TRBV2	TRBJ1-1	CASSRETNTEAFF	TGTGCCAGCAGTAGGGAGACAAACACTGAAGCTTTCTTT
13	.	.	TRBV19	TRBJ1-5	CASRMTAHQPQHF	TGTGCCAGTAGGATGACAGCCCATCAGCCCCAGCATTTT
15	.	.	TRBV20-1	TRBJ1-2	CSASPLQGPNYGYTF	TGCAGTGCTAGTCCTCTGCAGGGCCCTAACTATGGCTACACCTTC
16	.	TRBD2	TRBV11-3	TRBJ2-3	CASSLGLAASTDTQYF	TGTGCCAGCAGCCTGGGACTAGCGGCTAGCACAGATACGCAGTATTTT
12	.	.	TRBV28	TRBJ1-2	CASSFAGGESAF	TGTGCCAGCAGTTTCGCTGGGGGGGAATCAGCCTTC
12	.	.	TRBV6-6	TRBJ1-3	CASDNSGNTIYF	TGTGCCAGTGACAACTCTGGAAACACCATATATTTT
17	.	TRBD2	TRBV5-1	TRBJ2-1	CATHTGTSHETYNEQFF	TGCGCCACCCATACCGGGACTAGCCATGAAACCTACAATGAGCAGTTCTTC
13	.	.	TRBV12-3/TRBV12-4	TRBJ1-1	CASSPNRVAEAFF	TGTGCCAGCAGCCCCAATCGGGTGGCTGAAGCTTTCTTT
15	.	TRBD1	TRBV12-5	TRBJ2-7	CASGSRDSTPYEQYF	TGTGCTAGTGGCTCCCGGGACAGTACCCCATACGAGCAGTACTTC
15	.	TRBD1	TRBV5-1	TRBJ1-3	CASSFTGGAGNTIYF	TGCGCCAGCAGCTTCACAGGGGGCGCCGGAAACACCATATATTTT